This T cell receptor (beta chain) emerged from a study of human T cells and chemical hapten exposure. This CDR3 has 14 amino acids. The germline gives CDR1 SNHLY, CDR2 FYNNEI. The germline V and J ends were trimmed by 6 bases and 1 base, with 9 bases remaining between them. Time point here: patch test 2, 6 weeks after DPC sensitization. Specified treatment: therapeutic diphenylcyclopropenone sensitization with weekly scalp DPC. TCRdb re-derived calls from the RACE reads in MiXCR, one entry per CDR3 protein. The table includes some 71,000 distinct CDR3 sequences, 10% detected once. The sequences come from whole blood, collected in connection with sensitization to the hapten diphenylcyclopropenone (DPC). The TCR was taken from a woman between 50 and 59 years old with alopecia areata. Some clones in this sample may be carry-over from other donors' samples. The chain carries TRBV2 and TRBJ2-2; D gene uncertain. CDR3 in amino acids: CASSVRMNTGELFF. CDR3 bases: TGTGCCAGCAGCGTGAGGATGAACACCGGGGAGCTGTTTTTT.